Listed below are T cell receptor beta chains from one sample, sequenced in a study of cytomegalovirus exposure and HLA in healthy donors. Sequencing was performed with immunoSEQ multiplex PCR; in TCRdb, only in-frame clones are kept and a portion is missing. The table includes about 120,000 clones, around 62% detected once. The sequenced material came from PBMCs. Every receptor here comes from a middle-aged woman in good health and CMV-seropositive. CDR3s include the opening cysteine and the closing phenylalanine or tryptophan. Each record gives: V gene, clone size, J gene, D gene, CDR3 protein, CDR3 DNA. The D gene is left open where the match is weak. Not all rows give a size; the values are once, few, many and, for expanded clones, a class.

v_call: TRBV4-3
clone_size: NA
j_call: TRBJ2-1
d_call: TRBD2
cdr3_aa: CASSQEVSSGDYNEQFF
cdr3_nt: TGCGCCAGCAGCCAAGAAGTGTCTAGCGGAGACTACAATGAGCAGTTCTTC

v_call: TRBV10-3
clone_size: NA
j_call: TRBJ2-1
d_call: TRBD2
cdr3_aa: CAISEYRAGGPSEQFF
cdr3_nt: TGTGCCATCAGTGAATATAGAGCGGGAGGGCCCAGTGAGCAGTTCTTC

v_call: TRBV7-2
clone_size: few
j_call: TRBJ1-1
d_call: TRBD1
cdr3_aa: CASSLDRGTEAFF
cdr3_nt: TGTGCCAGCAGCTTAGACAGGGGGACTGAAGCTTTCTTT

v_call: TRBV18
clone_size: NA
j_call: TRBJ2-7
d_call: NA
cdr3_aa: CASSPDTTYEQYF
cdr3_nt: TGTGCCAGCTCACCGGACACTACCTACGAGCAGTACTTC

v_call: TRBV5-1
clone_size: NA
j_call: TRBJ2-7
d_call: TRBD1
cdr3_aa: CASSLEAGGVDEQYF
cdr3_nt: TGCGCCAGCAGCTTGGAAGCAGGGGGTGTGGACGAGCAGTACTTC

v_call: TRBV10-3
clone_size: few
j_call: TRBJ1-5
d_call: NA
cdr3_aa: CAISAGGEGTQPQHF
cdr3_nt: TGTGCCATCAGTGCGGGCGGTGAGGGTACTCAGCCCCAGCATTTT

v_call: TRBV7-9
clone_size: NA
j_call: TRBJ2-3
d_call: TRBD2
cdr3_aa: CSSSSSGITTDTQYF
cdr3_nt: TGTTCCAGCAGCTCTAGCGGGATCACCACAGATACGCAGTATTTT

v_call: TRBV27
clone_size: NA
j_call: TRBJ2-1
d_call: TRBD1
cdr3_aa: CASSWGQANNEQFF
cdr3_nt: TGTGCCAGCAGTTGGGGACAGGCAAACAATGAGCAGTTCTTC

v_call: TRBV6-5
clone_size: NA
j_call: TRBJ1-1
d_call: NA
cdr3_aa: CASSYVRENTEAFF
cdr3_nt: TGTGCCAGCAGTTACGTACGGGAGAACACTGAAGCTTTCTTT

v_call: TRBV7-9
clone_size: NA
j_call: TRBJ2-5
d_call: TRBD1
cdr3_aa: CASSAARGRGETQYF
cdr3_nt: TGTGCCAGCAGCGCTGCCAGGGGGCGAGGGGAGACCCAGTACTTC

v_call: TRBV5-5
clone_size: NA
j_call: TRBJ2-7
d_call: TRBD1
cdr3_aa: CASSPVGQGPYEQYF
cdr3_nt: TGTGCCAGCAGCCCCGTAGGACAGGGACCCTACGAGCAGTACTTC

v_call: TRBV28
clone_size: NA
j_call: TRBJ1-5
d_call: TRBD1
cdr3_aa: CASSTGEQPQHF
cdr3_nt: TGTGCCAGCTCAACAGGGGAACAGCCCCAGCATTTT

v_call: TRBV29-1
clone_size: NA
j_call: TRBJ2-2
d_call: NA
cdr3_aa: CSAFFVTGELFF
cdr3_nt: TGCAGCGCTTTCTTCGTCACCGGGGAGCTGTTTTTT

v_call: TRBV6-1
clone_size: few
j_call: TRBJ2-4
d_call: NA
cdr3_aa: CASSESGNIQYF
cdr3_nt: TGTGCCAGCAGTGAATCCGGTAACATTCAGTACTTC

v_call: TRBV28
clone_size: NA
j_call: TRBJ2-6
d_call: TRBD2
cdr3_aa: CASTPHGGLRGANVLTF
cdr3_nt: TGTGCCAGCACCCCTCATGGGGGACTAAGAGGGGCCAACGTCCTGACTTTC

v_call: TRBV7-6
clone_size: few
j_call: TRBJ2-3
d_call: NA
cdr3_aa: CASSSLAGDTQYF
cdr3_nt: TGTGCCAGCAGTTCTCTAGCAGGAGATACGCAGTATTTT

v_call: TRBV10-3
clone_size: NA
j_call: TRBJ2-3
d_call: TRBD2
cdr3_aa: CAISEQREGPDTQYF
cdr3_nt: TGTGCCATCAGTGAACAGCGGGAGGGCCCAGATACGCAGTATTTT

v_call: TRBV27
clone_size: once
j_call: TRBJ1-2
d_call: NA
cdr3_aa: CASSFTESYGYTF
cdr3_nt: TGTGCCAGCAGTTTTACAGAATCCTATGGCTACACCTTC

v_call: TRBV7-3
clone_size: few
j_call: TRBJ1-2
d_call: NA
cdr3_aa: CASSFPGGYGYTF
cdr3_nt: TGTGCCAGCAGCTTCCCCGGGGGCTATGGCTACACCTTC

v_call: TRBV4-3
clone_size: NA
j_call: TRBJ2-5
d_call: NA
cdr3_aa: CASSQDRLGGETQYF
cdr3_nt: TGCGCCAGCAGCCAAGATCGCCTAGGGGGAGAGACCCAGTACTTC

v_call: TRBV19
clone_size: few
j_call: TRBJ2-2
d_call: TRBD1
cdr3_aa: CASSYGTANTGELFF
cdr3_nt: TGTGCCAGTAGTTACGGGACAGCGAACACCGGGGAGCTGTTTTTT

v_call: TRBV6-5
clone_size: NA
j_call: TRBJ2-7
d_call: NA
cdr3_aa: CASSITSSYEQYF
cdr3_nt: TGTGCCAGCAGCATAACTAGCTCCTACGAGCAGTACTTC

v_call: TRBV18
clone_size: NA
j_call: TRBJ2-2
d_call: TRBD2
cdr3_aa: CASSPGLAGNTGELFF
cdr3_nt: TGTGCCAGCTCACCAGGCCTAGCGGGGAACACCGGGGAGCTGTTTTTT

v_call: TRBV30
clone_size: NA
j_call: TRBJ1-2
d_call: NA
cdr3_aa: CAWSNSYGYTF
cdr3_nt: TGTGCCTGGAGTAACAGCTATGGCTACACCTTC

v_call: TRBV6-1
clone_size: NA
j_call: TRBJ2-2
d_call: NA
cdr3_aa: CASSVVGRGGTGELFF
cdr3_nt: TGTGCCAGCAGTGTTGTAGGGCGTGGAGGGACCGGGGAGCTGTTTTTT

v_call: TRBV30
clone_size: NA
j_call: TRBJ2-5
d_call: NA
cdr3_aa: CAWSGGRRETQYF
cdr3_nt: TGTGCCTGGAGTGGGGGCCGTCGGGAGACCCAGTACTTC

v_call: TRBV19
clone_size: NA
j_call: TRBJ2-1
d_call: NA
cdr3_aa: CASSIDVYNEQFF
cdr3_nt: TGTGCCAGTAGTATAGATGTTTACAATGAACAGTTCTTC

v_call: TRBV5-4
clone_size: NA
j_call: TRBJ2-1
d_call: TRBD2
cdr3_aa: CASRGPGGGRYNEQFF
cdr3_nt: TGTGCCAGCAGGGGACCGGGTGGCGGGAGATACAATGAGCAGTTCTTC

v_call: TRBV7-9
clone_size: NA
j_call: TRBJ2-1
d_call: NA
cdr3_aa: CASSFSGRSSYNEQFF
cdr3_nt: TGTGCCAGCAGCTTTAGCGGTCGGAGCTCCTACAATGAGCAGTTCTTC

v_call: TRBV6-1
clone_size: few
j_call: TRBJ2-6
d_call: NA
cdr3_aa: CASSLQAGANVLTF
cdr3_nt: TGTGCCAGCAGTTTACAGGCTGGGGCCAACGTCCTGACTTTC

v_call: TRBV7-9
clone_size: NA
j_call: TRBJ1-1
d_call: NA
cdr3_aa: CASSLSAGYTEAFF
cdr3_nt: TGTGCCAGCAGCTTATCAGCGGGTTACACTGAAGCTTTCTTT

v_call: TRBV7-8
clone_size: NA
j_call: TRBJ2-7
d_call: NA
cdr3_aa: CASSYSSYEQYF
cdr3_nt: TGTGCCAGCAGCTACAGCTCCTACGAGCAGTACTTC

v_call: TRBV6-5
clone_size: NA
j_call: TRBJ1-2
d_call: NA
cdr3_aa: CASSYQEGSGYGYTF
cdr3_nt: TGTGCCAGCAGTTACCAGGAGGGGAGTGGCTATGGCTACACCTTC

v_call: TRBV19
clone_size: NA
j_call: TRBJ2-1
d_call: TRBD1
cdr3_aa: CASSFGQGDYNEQFF
cdr3_nt: TGTGCCAGTAGTTTCGGACAGGGAGACTACAATGAGCAGTTCTTC